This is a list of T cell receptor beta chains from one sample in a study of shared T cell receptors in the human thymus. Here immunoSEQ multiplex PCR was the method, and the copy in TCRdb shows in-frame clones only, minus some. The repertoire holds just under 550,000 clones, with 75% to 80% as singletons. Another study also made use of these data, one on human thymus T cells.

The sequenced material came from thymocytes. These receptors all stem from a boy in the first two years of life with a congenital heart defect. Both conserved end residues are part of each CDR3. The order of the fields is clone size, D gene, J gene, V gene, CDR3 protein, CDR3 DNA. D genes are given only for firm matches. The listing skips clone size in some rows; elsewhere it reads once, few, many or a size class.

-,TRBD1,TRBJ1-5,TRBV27,CASSSYRGRGQPQHF,TGTGCCAGCAGTAGCTACAGGGGACGGGGTCAGCCCCAGCATTTT
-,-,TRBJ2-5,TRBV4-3,CASSQFRVPAGTQYF,TGCGCCAGCAGCCAATTTCGGGTCCCCGCGGGGACCCAGTACTTC
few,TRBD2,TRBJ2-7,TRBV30,CAWKGQGLAGVDEQYF,TGTGCCTGGAAGGGCCAGGGACTAGCGGGAGTGGACGAGCAGTACTTC
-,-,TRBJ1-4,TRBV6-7,CASRKRWEGNEKLFF,TGTGCCAGCAGAAAACGATGGGAGGGTAATGAAAAACTGTTTTTT
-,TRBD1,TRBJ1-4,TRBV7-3,CASSVPGQGARDEKLFF,TGTGCCAGCAGCGTCCCGGGACAGGGGGCGCGGGATGAAAAACTGTTTTTT
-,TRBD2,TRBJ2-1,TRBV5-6,CASSFLGNSGRQGEQFF,TGTGCCAGCAGCTTCCTGGGGAATAGCGGGAGACAGGGTGAGCAGTTCTTC
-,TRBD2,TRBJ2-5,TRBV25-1,CASGCSGRGGETQYF,TGTGCCAGCGGGTGTAGCGGGAGGGGAGGCGAGACCCAGTACTTC
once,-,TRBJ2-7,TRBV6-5,CASSYFEESYEQYF,TGTGCCAGCAGTTATTTCGAGGAGTCCTACGAGCAGTACTTC
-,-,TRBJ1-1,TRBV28,CASSLWGGTEAFF,TGTGCCAGCAGTCTCTGGGGGGGAACTGAAGCTTTCTTT
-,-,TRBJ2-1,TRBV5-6,CASSLVPLDPRRTYNEQFF,TGTGCCAGCAGCTTGGTCCCTCTGGACCCCCGGAGGACCTACAATGAGCAGTTCTTC
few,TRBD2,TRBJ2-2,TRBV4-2,CASSQGGAGGGGGELFF,TGTGCCAGCAGCCAAGGGGGAGCGGGAGGCGGGGGCGGGGAGCTGTTTTTT
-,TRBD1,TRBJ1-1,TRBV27,CASRRQGSMNTEAFF,TGTGCCAGCAGGAGACAGGGTTCTATGAACACTGAAGCTTTCTTT
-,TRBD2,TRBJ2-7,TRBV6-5,CASRTSGRLEQYF,TGTGCCAGCAGGACTAGCGGGAGACTCGAGCAGTACTTC
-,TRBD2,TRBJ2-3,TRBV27,CASSFFRTGTSATDTQYF,TGTGCCAGCAGTTTCTTCCGGACAGGGACTAGCGCAACAGATACGCAGTATTTT
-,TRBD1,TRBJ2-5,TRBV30,CAWSVSSGTGETQYF,TGTGCCTGGAGTGTAAGTTCCGGGACAGGGGAGACCCAGTACTTC
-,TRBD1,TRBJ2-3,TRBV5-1,CASSLGFGTGDRTDTQYF,TGCGCCAGCAGCTTGGGTTTTGGGACAGGGGACCGCACAGATACGCAGTATTTT
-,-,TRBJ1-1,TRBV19,CASTDCGRKNTEAFF,TGTGCCAGTACGGACTGTGGACGGAAGAACACTGAAGCTTTCTTT
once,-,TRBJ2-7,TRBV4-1,CASSLPPSLEQYF,TGCGCCAGCAGCCTTCCTCCTAGCCTCGAGCAGTACTTC
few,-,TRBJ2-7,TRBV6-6,CASSAGTYEQYF,TGTGCCAGCAGTGCCGGGACCTACGAGCAGTACTTC
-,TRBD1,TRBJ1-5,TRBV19,CASSPPWGQVNQPQHF,TGTGCCAGTAGTCCCCCCTGGGGACAGGTGAATCAGCCCCAGCATTTT
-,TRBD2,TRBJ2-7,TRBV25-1,CASSDRGVPDEQYF,TGTGCCAGCAGTGATCGGGGGGTTCCCGACGAGCAGTACTTC
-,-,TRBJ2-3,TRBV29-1,CSVAIPGAPKTQYF,TGCAGCGTTGCTATCCCAGGGGCCCCCAAAACGCAGTATTTT
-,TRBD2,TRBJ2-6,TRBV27,CASKSGGFSGANVLTF,TGTGCCAGCAAGTCGGGGGGATTCTCTGGGGCCAACGTCCTGACTTTC
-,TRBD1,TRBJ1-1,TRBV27,CASSLIRGRLNTEAFF,TGTGCCAGCAGTTTAATCAGGGGGCGATTGAACACTGAAGCTTTCTTT
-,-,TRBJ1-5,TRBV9,CASSVGGERPQHF,TGTGCCAGCAGCGTAGGAGGAGAGAGGCCCCAGCATTTT
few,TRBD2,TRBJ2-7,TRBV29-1,CSVEATGTNDEQYF,TGCAGCGTTGAAGCCACCGGGACTAATGACGAGCAGTACTTC
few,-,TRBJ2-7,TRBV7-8,CASSLSAEQYF,TGTGCCAGCAGCTTATCCGCGGAGCAGTACTTC
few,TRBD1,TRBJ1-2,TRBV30,CAWSLDRSVYGYTF,TGTGCCTGGAGTTTGGACAGGTCTGTCTATGGCTACACCTTC
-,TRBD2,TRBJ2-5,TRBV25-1,CASSAPSGRVPETQYF,TGTGCCAGCAGTGCACCTAGCGGGAGGGTTCCAGAGACCCAGTACTTC
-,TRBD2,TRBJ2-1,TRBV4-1,CASSQEQVALAIDEQFF,TGCGCCAGCAGCCAAGAACAGGTCGCACTAGCGATTGATGAGCAGTTCTTC
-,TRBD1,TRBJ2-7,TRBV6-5,CASRTDRGRGYEQYF,TGTGCCAGCAGAACGGACAGGGGGCGAGGGTACGAGCAGTACTTC
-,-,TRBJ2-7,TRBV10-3,CAISQGSRSNYEQYF,TGTGCCATCAGTCAGGGTTCCAGGAGCAACTACGAGCAGTACTTC
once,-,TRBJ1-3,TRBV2,CASSESGGSGNTIYF,TGTGCCAGCAGTGAATCCGGGGGTTCAGGAAACACCATATATTTT
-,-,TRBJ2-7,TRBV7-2,CASSSPAGRWPYEQYF,TGTGCCAGCAGCTCCCCGGCTGGGCGATGGCCCTACGAGCAGTACTTC
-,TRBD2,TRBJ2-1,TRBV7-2,CASSPHATGGYNEQFF,TGTGCCAGCAGCCCCCATGCGACGGGGGGCTACAATGAGCAGTTCTTC
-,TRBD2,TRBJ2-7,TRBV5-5,CASSLKAGASGQTEQYF,TGTGCCAGCAGCTTGAAGGCCGGCGCTAGCGGGCAAACCGAGCAGTACTTC
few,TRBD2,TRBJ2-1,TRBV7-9,CASSLHSGRRGGQYNEQFF,TGTGCCAGCAGCCTACATAGCGGGCGGAGGGGAGGGCAATACAATGAGCAGTTCTTC
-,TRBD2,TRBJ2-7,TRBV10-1,CASSGAGGPNEQYF,TGCGCCAGCAGTGGAGCGGGAGGGCCCAACGAGCAGTACTTC
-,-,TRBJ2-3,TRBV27,CASSLGPLTDTQYF,TGTGCCAGCAGTTTGGGCCCCCTAACAGATACGCAGTATTTT
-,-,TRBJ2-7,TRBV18,CASSPPWRASAYEQYF,TGTGCCAGCTCACCACCCTGGAGGGCTTCGGCCTACGAGCAGTACTTC
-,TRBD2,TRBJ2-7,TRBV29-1,CSASGPSYEQYF,TGCAGCGCTAGCGGTCCCTCCTACGAGCAGTACTTC
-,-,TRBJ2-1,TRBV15,CATSSPGRPQFF,TGTGCCACCAGCAGTCCAGGGAGGCCGCAGTTCTTC
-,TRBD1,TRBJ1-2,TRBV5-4,CASSFAGGQGAIGSYTF,TGTGCCAGCAGCTTTGCGGGGGGACAGGGGGCGATTGGGAGCTACACCTTC
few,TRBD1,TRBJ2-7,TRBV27,CASSARLGTVSSYEQYF,TGTGCCAGCAGTGCCCGCCTCGGGACAGTGAGCTCCTACGAGCAGTACTTC
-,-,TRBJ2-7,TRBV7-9,CASSFGGVGYEQYF,TGTGCCAGCAGCTTCGGGGGAGTAGGATACGAGCAGTACTTC
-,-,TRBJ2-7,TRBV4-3,CASSQETRGGEQYF,TGCGCCAGCAGCCAAGAGACTAGGGGCGGCGAGCAGTACTTC
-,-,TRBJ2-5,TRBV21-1,CASSKAGTVGETQYF,TGTGCCAGCAGCAAAGCAGGGACAGTGGGAGAGACCCAGTACTTC
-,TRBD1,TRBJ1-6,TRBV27,CASSGQGGDGNSPLHF,TGTGCCAGCTCGGGACAGGGCGGGGATGGTAATTCACCCCTCCACTTT
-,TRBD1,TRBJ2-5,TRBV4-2,CASSQEQLGTGEETQYF,TGTGCCAGCAGCCAAGAGCAATTGGGGACAGGGGAGGAGACCCAGTACTTC
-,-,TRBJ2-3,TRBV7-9,CASSYLETADTQYF,TGTGCCAGCAGCTACCTAGAGACCGCAGATACGCAGTATTTT
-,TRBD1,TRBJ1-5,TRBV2,CASTEDGQGAGNQPQHF,TGTGCCAGCACCGAAGACGGACAGGGGGCGGGCAATCAGCCCCAGCATTTT
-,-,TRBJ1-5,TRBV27,CASRPRGRFGQPQHF,TGTGCCAGCAGGCCTCGCGGGAGGTTCGGGCAGCCCCAGCATTTT